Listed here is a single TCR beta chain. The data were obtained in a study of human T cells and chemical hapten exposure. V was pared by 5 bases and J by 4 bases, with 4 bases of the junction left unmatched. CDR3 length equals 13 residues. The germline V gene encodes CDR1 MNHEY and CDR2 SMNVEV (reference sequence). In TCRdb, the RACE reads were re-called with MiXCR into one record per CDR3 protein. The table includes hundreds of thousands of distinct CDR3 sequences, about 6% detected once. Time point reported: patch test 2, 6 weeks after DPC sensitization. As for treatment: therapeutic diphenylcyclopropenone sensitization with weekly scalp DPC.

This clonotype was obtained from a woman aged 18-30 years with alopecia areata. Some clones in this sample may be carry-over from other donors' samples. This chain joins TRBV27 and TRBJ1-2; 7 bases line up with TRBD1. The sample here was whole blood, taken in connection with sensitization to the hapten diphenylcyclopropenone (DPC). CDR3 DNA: TGTGCCAGCAGTGTGACAGGGACCTATGGCTACACCTTC. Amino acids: CASSVTGTYGYTF.